This T cell receptor (beta chain) was recovered during a study of blood T cells in healthy people across ages. The germline CDR1 and CDR2 sequences are MGHRA and YSYEKL. The CDR3 contains 16 residues. V lost 5 bases to trimming and J lost 0 bases; unmatched junction nucleotides: 7. A sample-barcoded 5' primer and a J-beta primer mix were used in a second PCR of roughly 6 to 11 cycles. A template-switch adaptor with 12 random nucleotides tagged each cDNA molecule. Each CDR3 protein gets one entry after TCRdb re-called the 5' RACE reads with MiXCR. The sample consists of 1.5 million to 2 million distinct CDR3 sequences, roughly 27% of them appearing once. This clonotype has at least ten counts.

Specimen: blood. This clonotype originated in a woman in her thirties in good health. The V gene is TRBV4-1, the J gene TRBJ1-5; 7 bases map to TRBD1. The chain's CDR3 is CASSLQGSNSNQPQHF. For the CDR3, the DNA is TGCGCCAGCAGCTTACAGGGGTCGAATAGCAATCAGCCCCAGCATTTT.